The 25 T cell receptor beta chains below all came from one sample that was sequenced in a study of T cell responses to AZD1222 COVID-19 vaccine. The protocol was immunoSEQ multiplex PCR, while the TCRdb copy is restricted to in-frame clones and leaves out a portion. The data show roughly 66,000 clones, around 84% seen once. Sequencing used peripheral blood, obtained on day 0 of AZD1222 vaccination. All receptors come from an adult in good health.

V is TRBV5-4 and J is TRBJ1-2; possibly TRBD1 for D (6 bases). This CDR3 region has 17 residues. Germline lookup yields CDR1 SGHNT and CDR2 YYREEE (reference sequence). The V end lost 4 bases, the J end lost 1 base, and 20 bases lay between the germline ends. The CDR3 DNA reads as TGTGCCAGCAGCAGCCCAGTTGAAAGGGGGAATAACTATGGCTACACCTTC. This gives the protein CASSSPVERGNNYGYTF.

The chain has TRBV28 and TRBJ2-7, with TRBD2 matching 8 bases. Germline CDR1 and CDR2: MDHEN and SYDVKM. The CDR3 extends over 17 amino acids. J lost 0 bases, V lost 6 bases, and 13 bases had no gene match. The chain's CDR3 is CASSIGGALTNSYEQYF. The CDR3 DNA follows: TGTGCCAGCAGCATCGGGGGGGCCCTAACCAACTCCTACGAGCAGTACTTC.

The gene calls are TRBV7-2 and TRBJ1-1; weak D call: TRBD1 (5 bases). With 5 bases removed from V and 0 bases from J, the gap between germline ends came to 13 bases. Germline CDR1 is SGHTA and CDR2 is FQGNSA. The CDR3 contains 15 residues. CDR3 nucleotide sequence: TGTGCCAGCAGCCAAAGGGGCAGGGTGAACACTGAAGCTTTCTTT. Its protein product is CASSQRGRVNTEAFF.

The genes are TRBV2 and TRBJ2-5, with TRBD2 matching over 12 bases. Germline V gives CDR1 SNHLY, CDR2 FYNNEI. The CDR3 loop spans 13 amino acids. Trimming at V came to 8 bases and at J to 5 bases, leaving 3 bases not matched to a gene. The CDR3 protein is CASLGLAGETQYF. CDR3 sequence (DNA): TGTGCCAGCCTAGGACTAGCGGGGGAGACCCAGTACTTC. The full variable domain, with the rest looked up from reference TRBV2 and TRBJ2-5, is EPEVTQTPSHQVTQMGQEVILRCVPISNHLYFYWYRQILGQKVEFLVSFYNNEISEKSEIFDDQFSVERPDGSNFTLKIRSTKLEDSAMYFCASLGLAGETQYFGPGTRLLVL.

This clone was seen more than once but under ten times. This chain uses TRBV7-8 with TRBJ1-1, with D possibly TRBD1 on 6 matching bases. This CDR3 has 15 amino acids. Looked up from germline, CDR1 is SGHVS and CDR2 is FQNEAQ. The V end was cut by 5 bases, the J end by 3 bases, with 16 bases between. CDR3 bases: TGTGCCAGCAGCCTACTCGGGGGGCAGGACACTGAAGCTTTCTTT. Protein sequence: CASSLLGGQDTEAFF.

This rearrangement joins TRBV9 to TRBJ2-7; 8 positions match TRBD1. The CDR3 has 14 residues. The trim removed 4 bases at V and 5 bases at J, leaving 8 bases unmatched. CDR1 is SGDLS and CDR2 is YYNGEE in the germline V gene. The CDR3 region has the DNA TGTGCCAGCAGCCCGTGGACAGGGTCCCACGAGCAGTACTTC. Translating it yields CASSPWTGSHEQYF.

With respect to this clone: One end of the junction does not line up with germline, which may come from a read error. The CDR3 sequence is CASSPLGGGGHTF. CDR3 DNA sequence: TGTGCCAGCAGTCCGCTTGGCGGGGGTGGCCACACCTTC. The rearrangement links TRBV2 to TRBJ1-2; tentative D call: TRBD1 (5 bases). The CDR3 runs 13 residues. Germline V lookup: CDR1 SNHLY, CDR2 FYNNEI. The whole variable domain, remainder taken from reference TRBV2 and TRBJ1-2, is EPEVTQTPSHQVTQMGQEVILRCVPISNHLYFYWYRQILGQKVEFLVSFYNNEISEKSEIFDDQFSVERPDGSNFTLKIRSTKLEDSAMYFCASSPLGGGGHTFGSGTRLTVV.

The chain carries TRBV6-5 and TRBJ2-7; tentative D call: TRBD2 (5 bases). CDR1 and CDR2 (germline): MNHEY, SVGAGI. Trimming pared 7 bases from V and 3 bases from J, leaving 16 bases between. The length of the CDR3 is 14 residues. The CDR3 DNA sequence: TGTGCCAGCACGAGACGGGGATTCGGCTACGAGCAGTACTTC. Amino acids: CASTRRGFGYEQYF.

The chain links TRBV5-1 to TRBJ1-1; D is uncertain. The V end lost 4 bases, the J end lost 1 base, and 8 bases lay between the germline ends. Germline-derived CDR1 and CDR2 are SGHRS and YFSETQ. This CDR3 has 13 residues. The CDR3 DNA follows: TGCGCCAGCAGCGAGGACCCGAACACTGAAGCTTTCTTT. Translation: CASSEDPNTEAFF.

About this clone: Other DNA sequences from this sample encode an identical CDR3 as well. This chain links TRBV25-1 with TRBJ2-7; D is possibly TRBD1 (6 bases). The length of the CDR3 is 11 residues. V lost 6 bases and J lost 4, with 7 bases in between. CDR1 MGHDK and CDR2 SYGVNS come from the germline V gene. The CDR3 here is CASRQGYEQYF. CDR3 sequence (DNA): TGTGCCAGCAGGCAGGGGTACGAGCAGTACTTC.

This rearrangement joins TRBV5-1 to TRBJ1-1, with 8 nucleotides matching TRBD1. Germline V lookup: CDR1 SGHRS, CDR2 YFSETQ. This CDR3 comprises 15 residues. Trimming at V came to 4 bases and at J to 1 base, leaving 6 bases not matched to a gene. CDR3 sequence reads: CASSVRTGSNTEAFF. The CDR3 coding sequence is TGCGCCAGCAGCGTCCGGACAGGGTCGAACACTGAAGCTTTCTTT.

The chain uses TRBV7-8 and TRBJ2-1; 7 bases are shared with TRBD1. Germline V lookup: CDR1 SGHVS, CDR2 FQNEAQ. V shed 5 bases and J 2 bases; nucleotides not matched to a gene: 6. The CDR3 extends over 15 amino acids. The CDR3 loop reads CASSPRQGTYNEQFF. The CDR3 coding sequence is TGTGCCAGCAGCCCAAGACAGGGAACCTACAATGAGCAGTTCTTC.

The J gene is TRBJ2-3, the V gene TRBV5-1, with no clear D. Germline CDR1 is SGHRS and CDR2 is YFSETQ. Trimming stripped 2 bases from V and 4 bases from J, with 17 bases between. There are 16 residues in the CDR3. The CDR3 nucleotides read TGCGCCAGCAGCTTATCTCTGGGAAGGTCGTCAGATACGCAGTATTTT. This translates into CASSLSLGRSSDTQYF.

The rearrangement links TRBV5-4 to TRBJ1-4, with 7 bases aligning to TRBD1. The CDR3 covers 15 residues. Trimming at V came to 4 bases and at J to 4 bases, leaving 7 bases not matched to a gene. The germline V gene encodes CDR1 SGHNT and CDR2 YYREEE (reference sequence). The CDR3 spells CASSGGTDLNEKLFF. CDR3 DNA sequence: TGTGCCAGCAGCGGCGGGACAGACCTTAATGAAAAACTGTTTTTT.

V gene TRBV5-1 combines with J gene TRBJ2-7; TRBD1 or TRBD2 may be the D gene (5 bases each). Germline lookup yields CDR1 SGHRS and CDR2 YFSETQ. Deletions cut 4 bases from V and 3 bases from J, with 14 bases between. There are 14 residues in the CDR3. Here the CDR3 DNA reads TGCGCCAGCAGCATCTCCGGGGCGGACTACGAGCAGTACTTC. As protein: CASSISGADYEQYF.

The chain combines TRBV12-3 or TRBV12-4 with TRBJ2-7, with 8 bases fitting TRBD1. The CDR3 is 12 residues long. V trimming: 6 bases; J trimming: 6 bases; junction bases outside the gene matches: 4. The CDR3 loop is CASRPDRAEQYF. The DNA of the CDR3 is TGTGCCAGCAGACCGGACAGGGCCGAGCAGTACTTC.

The chain combines TRBV27 with TRBJ2-1; weak D call: TRBD1 (6 bases). The ends were cut back, 5 bases at V and 7 bases at J, with 18 bases in the middle. Germline values: CDR1 MNHEY, CDR2 SMNVEV (reference sequence). The CDR3 totals 15 residues. Here the CDR3 reads CASSPGQRGVNEQFF. In nucleotides, the CDR3 is TGTGCCAGCAGTCCAGGACAGCGAGGAGTGAATGAGCAGTTCTTC.

The V call is TRBV6-2 or TRBV6-3, the J call TRBJ2-3; 9 bases agree with TRBD1. Germline CDR1 reads MNHEY; CDR2 reads SVGEGT. The CDR3 totals 15 residues. Trimming took 4 bases from V and 2 from J; bases not matched to a gene: 4. The CDR3 DNA is TGTGCCAGCAGTTCCACAGGGGGCCCCACAGATACGCAGTATTTT. Its protein product is CASSSTGGPTDTQYF.

V usage is TRBV5-6 and J usage is TRBJ2-4; D ambiguous. Trimming shortened V by 0 bases and J by 4 bases, and 2 bases separated the two germline ends. Per germline, CDR1 SGHDT and CDR2 YYEEEE. The CDR3 extends over 12 amino acids. In DNA form, the CDR3 reads TGTGCCAGCAGCTTGGGGAAAAACATTCAGTACTTC. Protein sequence: CASSLGKNIQYF.

This clone was seen a few times. The chain joins TRBV4-2 to TRBJ2-7, with D unclear. CDR3 size: 14 residues. Deletions cut 0 bases from V and 4 bases from J, with 10 bases between. In germline, CDR1 is LGHNA, CDR2 YNFKEQ. The CDR3 nucleotides read TGTGCCAGCAGCCAAGAGGTTGTTTTGTACGAGCAGTACTTC. Protein product: CASSQEVVLYEQYF.

This clone was picked up a small number of times. The chain has TRBV6-5 and TRBJ1-1; 7 bases line up with TRBD1. V was clipped by 6 bases and J by 1 base; unmatched bases: 8. CDR3 length: 15 amino acids. Germline V gene data show CDR1 as MNHEY and CDR2 as SVGAGI. The chain's CDR3 is CASSPLQGPNTEAFF. In DNA form, the CDR3 reads TGTGCCAGCAGCCCCTTACAGGGGCCGAACACTGAAGCTTTCTTT.

This rearrangement joins TRBV5-6 to TRBJ1-4; no definite D call. Trimming cost V 0 bases and J 4 bases, with 10 bases left between them. The CDR3 contains 15 residues. The germline V gene has CDR1 SGHDT and CDR2 YYEEEE. Here the CDR3 reads CASSLASGNNEKLFF. The CDR3 nucleotides are TGTGCCAGCAGCTTGGCCTCGGGGAATAATGAAAAACTGTTTTTT.

This chain links TRBV6-5 with TRBJ1-5, with 9 nucleotides matching TRBD1. V shed 7 bases, J shed 5 bases, and the junction held 9 bases outside the gene matches. The CDR3 is 15 amino acids. Looked up from germline, CDR1 is MNHEY and CDR2 is SVGAGI. CDR3 in DNA: TGTGCCAGCACCCTCGACAGGGGGGAGGATCAGCCCCAGCATTTT. The encoded protein is CASTLDRGEDQPQHF.

The V call is TRBV30, the J call TRBJ1-1; 8 bases are shared with TRBD1. CDR1 GTSNPN and CDR2 SVGIG come from the germline V gene (reference sequence). This CDR3 region has 16 residues. V trimming: 5 bases; J trimming: 6 bases; junction bases outside the gene matches: 17. DNA of the CDR3: TGTGCCTGGGTAGGACAGGGTATAAGCGACGTGTCTGAAGCTTTCTTT. As protein: CAWVGQGISDVSEAFF.

The chain carries TRBV5-6 and TRBJ1-4; 12 bases match TRBD1. Per germline, CDR1 SGHDT and CDR2 YYEEEE. The V segment lost 4 bases and the J segment 7 bases; nucleotides outside the gene matches: 11. The CDR3 spans 17 residues. The CDR3, as DNA: TGTGCCAGCAGCGTTACGGGACAGGGGGCGAAGAGTGAAAAACTGTTTTTT. The encoded protein is CASSVTGQGAKSEKLFF.